The 8 T cell receptor beta chains below were found in one sample sequenced in a study of blood T cell repertoires in COVID-19. Here immunoSEQ multiplex PCR was the method, and the copy in TCRdb shows in-frame clones only, minus some. This sample yields tens of thousands of clones, of which about 87% are seen a single time; roughly a tenth belongs to the top ten. The sequenced material came from peripheral blood. The receptors derive from a man older than 75 with active COVID-19.

This chain links TRBV9 with TRBJ2-1; D gene uncertain. V dropped 0 bases and J dropped 9 bases, with 4 bases sitting between them. CDR1 SGDLS and CDR2 YYNGEE come from the germline V gene. This CDR3 comprises 11 residues. The CDR3 region is CASSVGIEQFF. CDR3 nucleotides: TGTGCCAGCAGCGTAGGTATTGAGCAGTTCTTC.

This sequence joins TRBV12-3 or TRBV12-4 and TRBJ2-2; D unclear. V was shortened by 3 bases and J by 9 bases, with 8 bases between the two germline ends. The CDR3 contains 12 residues. CDR3 sequence reads: CASSLRARELFF. CDR3 sequence (DNA): TGTGCCAGCAGTTTGAGAGCCCGGGAGCTGTTTTTT.

The chain links TRBV28 to TRBJ2-7; TRBD1 aligns across 12 bases. The V and J ends lost 4 bases and 3 bases, in that order; junction bases with no gene match: 10. Germline CDR1 MDHEN, CDR2 SYDVKM. The CDR3 is 17 amino acids. The DNA for the CDR3 is TGTGCCAGCAGTTCGGGGACAGGGGGCAGACTAGGCTACGAGCAGTACTTC. It is translated as CASSSGTGGRLGYEQYF.

The genes are TRBV6-5 and TRBJ2-7, with 7 bases lining up with TRBD1. The CDR3 runs to 15 residues. V shed 2 bases, J shed 0 bases, and the junction held 4 bases outside the gene matches. CDR1 and CDR2 (germline): MNHEY, SVGAGI. The CDR3 is CASSYGTDGSYEQYF. CDR3 sequence (DNA): TGTGCCAGCAGTTACGGGACAGACGGCTCCTACGAGCAGTACTTC.

The gene calls are TRBV7-8 and TRBJ2-1; the D is unclear. Per germline, CDR1 SGHVS and CDR2 FQNEAQ. The CDR3 is 11 amino acids. Between the trimmed V and J ends, which lost 5 bases and 9 bases, there was a span of 8 bases. The CDR3 DNA sequence: TGTGCCAGCAGCCCCACTGTTGAGCAGTTCTTC. It codes for CASSPTVEQFF. Combining the CDR3 with reference TRBV7-8 and TRBJ2-1 gives the whole variable domain GAGVSQSPRYKVAKRGQDVALRCDPISGHVSLFWYQQALGQGPEFLTYFQNEAQLDKSGLPSDRFFAERPEGSVSTLKIQRTQQEDSAVYLCASSPTVEQFFGPGTRLTVL.

The V call is TRBV5-1, the J call TRBJ2-1; 11 positions match TRBD2. Per germline, CDR1 SGHRS and CDR2 YFSETQ. CDR3 length: 17 residues. J gave up 7 bases and V 1 base, and 10 bases lay outside the gene matches. CDR3 amino acids: CASSLSLTSGSLNEQFF. The CDR3 DNA reads as TGCGCCAGCAGCTTGTCATTAACTAGCGGGAGTTTAAATGAGCAGTTCTTC.

This chain joins TRBV5-6 and TRBJ2-1, with 10 bases aligning to TRBD2. CDR3 length: 16 amino acids. The germline CDR1 and CDR2 sequences are SGHDT and YYEEEE. The junction had 13 bases not matched to a gene; V was cut back by 6 bases and J by 7 bases. In DNA, the CDR3 is TGTGCCAGCACCACCCAGAGACTAGCGGGTATAAATGAGCAGTTCTTC. It yields the protein CASTTQRLAGINEQFF.

The chain carries TRBV3-1 (or the pseudogene TRBV3-2) and TRBJ2-5; D unclear. CDR1 and CDR2 from the germline V gene are LGHDT and YNNKEL (reference sequence). This CDR3 has 12 amino acids. V dropped 6 bases and J dropped 0 bases, with 5 bases sitting between them. The CDR3 nucleotides are TGTGCCAGCAGTGCGTACCAAGAGACCCAGTACTTC. Its protein is CASSAYQETQYF.